Presented here are 2 T cell receptor beta chains from one specimen sequenced in a study of human T cells and chemical hapten exposure. Time point meaning: patch test 1, 2 weeks after DPC sensitization. Regarding treatment: therapeutic diphenylcyclopropenone sensitization with weekly scalp DPC. TCRdb fed the RACE reads into MiXCR, producing one record per CDR3 protein. This sample has roughly 70,000 distinct CDR3 sequences; around 9.8% occur once, and the top ten carry about 3.1%. The source was whole blood, collected in connection with sensitization to the hapten diphenylcyclopropenone (DPC). The receptors stem from a middle-aged woman with alopecia areata. Some clones in this sample may be carry-over from other donors' samples.

CDR3 sequence (DNA): TGTGCCAGCTCAATCACAGGGGGCTACAATGAGCAGTTCTTC. Its translation is CASSITGGYNEQFF. This chain links TRBV18 with TRBJ2-1, with 8 nucleotides matching TRBD1. After removal of 5 bases from V and 3 bases from J, the junction contained 3 bases not matched to a gene. Germline V gene lookup returns CDR1 KGHSH and CDR2 LQKENI. The CDR3 covers 14 residues. Variable domain in full (rest from reference TRBV18 and TRBJ2-1): NAGVMQNPRHLVRRRGQEARLRCSPMKGHSHVYWYRQLPEEGLKFMVYLQKENIIDESGMPKERFSAEFPKEGPSILRIQQVVRGDSAAYFCASSITGGYNEQFFGPGTRLTVL.

The table lists this clonotype with a few counts. This chain links TRBV3-2 with TRBJ1-5; TRBD1, the D gene given by the table, was not confirmed from the DNA. TRBV3-2 is termed a pseudogene. CDR3 length: 15 amino acids. CDR3 loop: CASSQEGTGDQPQHF. The CDR3 DNA follows: TGTGCCAGCAGCCAAGAGGGGACAGGGGACCAGCCCCAGCATTTT.